This TCR beta chain was obtained from a study of blood T cells in healthy people across ages. The second PCR ran roughly 7 to 12 cycles with a sample-barcoded 5' primer and J-beta primers. TCRdb processed the 5' RACE reads anew with MiXCR; each CDR3 protein has one entry. The sample has 1.5 million or so distinct CDR3 sequences, approximately 42% seen once; the top ten hold 7.9%. CDR3 length: 18 amino acids. Germline CDR1 is SGHDN and CDR2 is FVKESK. After removal of 1 base from V and 0 bases from J, the junction contained 7 bases not matched to a gene. This chain links TRBV14 with TRBJ2-3; 10 bases fit TRBD2. The sequence was obtained from a woman younger than 35 in good health. Sequenced input: blood. The CDR3 DNA reads as TGTGCCAGCAGCCAAGGGCTAGCGGGAGTAACTAGCACAGATACGCAGTATTTT. Its protein is CASSQGLAGVTSTDTQYF.